Following are 6 T cell receptor beta chains from one sample sequenced in a study of blood T cells in healthy people across ages (dated by TCRdb to between 2015 and 2017). The library was prepared using 5' RACE. Sequencing was carried out with an Illumina HiSeq 2500. A second 7 to 11 cycle PCR used a sample-barcoded 5' primer and a J-beta primer mix. TCRdb handled the public reads itself, with Q25 trimming in fastp and clone calling in MiXCR, and kept productive beta chains. Records with the same CDR3 protein are collapsed into one entry carrying the most frequent genes and DNA. This sample comprises approximately 830,000 distinct CDR3 sequences, around 68% of them detected only once. In total, the top ten clones hold around 30% of the sample. The sample was blood. These receptors originate from a man aged 25-40 years in good health.

This clonotype was detected only once. The chain links TRBV27 to TRBJ1-5; 9 nucleotides line up with TRBD1. The V segment lost 3 bases and the J segment 6 bases; nucleotides outside the gene matches: 6. Germline CDR1 and CDR2: MNHEY and SMNVEV (reference sequence). The CDR3 has 15 amino acids. CDR3 region: CASSFGQGRTQPQHF. CDR3 coding DNA: TGTGCCAGCAGTTTCGGACAGGGGAGGACTCAGCCCCAGCATTTT.

The gene calls are TRBV7-9 and TRBJ1-4, with D unclear. Germline assignment: CDR1 SEHNR and CDR2 FQNEAQ (reference sequence). The CDR3 extends over 15 amino acids. The V and J ends lost 4 bases and 4 bases respectively, with 13 bases between them. The chain's CDR3 is CASSSTSSSNEKLFF. Here the CDR3 DNA reads TGTGCCAGCAGCTCTACGTCAAGTAGTAATGAAAAACTGTTTTTT. The whole variable domain, remainder taken from reference TRBV7-9 and TRBJ1-4, is DTGVSQNPRHKITKRGQNVTFRCDPISEHNRLYWYRQTLGQGPEFLTYFQNEAQLEKSRLLSDRFSAERPKGSFSTLEIQRTEQGDSAMYLCASSSTSSSNEKLFFGSGTQLSVL.

The V gene is TRBV10-3, the J gene TRBJ2-7; TRBD1 matches at 7 bases. The V gene end was trimmed by 4 bases and the J gene end by 4 bases; junction bases not matched to a gene: 10. In germline, CDR1 is ENHRY, CDR2 SYGVKD. CDR3 length equals 15 residues. CDR3 in amino acids: CAISGGRDRLYEQYF. The CDR3 DNA follows: TGTGCCATCAGTGGCGGCCGGGACAGATTATACGAGCAGTACTTC.

The CDR3 nucleotides are TGTGCCAGACAGGTCCCTTCCTACGAGCAGTACTTC. As protein: CARQVPSYEQYF. The chain has TRBV2 and TRBJ2-7; maybe TRBD1 (5 bases). Looked up from germline, CDR1 is SNHLY and CDR2 is FYNNEI. Deletions cut 9 bases from V and 1 base from J, with 10 bases between. CDR3 length: 12 amino acids. The complete variable domain, with remaining parts taken from reference TRBV2 and TRBJ2-7, reads EPEVTQTPSHQVTQMGQEVILRCVPISNHLYFYWYRQILGQKVEFLVSFYNNEISEKSEIFDDQFSVERPDGSNFTLKIRSTKLEDSAMYFCARQVPSYEQYFGPGTRLTVT.

This clonotype appeared a few times. The chain carries TRBV5-1 and TRBJ1-1, with D possibly being TRBD1 (6 bases). The CDR3 runs 16 residues. Germline V gene data show CDR1 as SGHRS and CDR2 as YFSETQ. V lost 0 bases and J 4 bases, leaving 16 bases between the germline ends. DNA of the CDR3: TGCGCCAGCAGCTTGGTAATCGGGGGCGCGGGCACTGAAGCTTTCTTT. Amino acids: CASSLVIGGAGTEAFF. The full variable domain, rest sourced from reference TRBV5-1 and TRBJ1-1, is KAGVTQTPRYLIKTRGQQVTLSCSPISGHRSVSWYQQTPGQGLQFLFEYFSETQRNKGNFPGRFSGRQFSNSRSEMNVSTLELGDSALYLCASSLVIGGAGTEAFFGQGTRLTVV.

The chain couples TRBV6-6 to TRBJ2-7; D tentatively fits TRBD1 or TRBD2 (5 bases each). The CDR3 has 16 amino acids. V was clipped by 0 bases and J by 1 base, with 13 bases between them. Germline values: CDR1 MNHNY, CDR2 SVGAGI (reference sequence). CDR3: CASSYSTGADSYEQYF. CDR3 sequence (DNA): TGTGCCAGCAGTTACTCGACCGGGGCCGATTCCTACGAGCAGTACTTC.